Each of the 15 T cell receptor beta chains below was sequenced from the same sample in a study of T cell repertoires in cytomegalovirus infection. Via MiXCR, TCRdb re-called the reads, giving one row per CDR3 protein. The repertoire consists of 400,000 or so distinct CDR3 sequences, with roughly 30% occurring once and the leading ten covering approximately 14%. What was sequenced was PBMCs. The receptors derive from a human donor in good health (CMV status not recorded). Some clones in this sample may be carry-over from other donors' samples.

The CDR3 DNA follows: TGTGCCAGCAGCGAACAGACAGGGGTGAACACTGAAGCTTTCTTT. Encoded protein: CASSEQTGVNTEAFF. This sequence joins TRBV7-9 and TRBJ1-1, with TRBD1 matching 8 bases. Germline lookup yields CDR1 SEHNR and CDR2 FQNEAQ (reference sequence). This CDR3 has 15 residues. J gave up 0 bases and V 5 bases, and 5 bases lay outside the gene matches.

As concerns this clonotype: Since a much larger clone is just one base distant, this may be a read error. The chain joins TRBV7-6 to TRBJ1-1; D remains ambiguous. Germline-derived CDR1 and CDR2 are SGHVS and FNYEAQ. CDR3 length equals 16 residues. CDR3 nucleotides: TGTGCCAGCCGCTTAGCCTTTGACGGGGAGAACACTGAAGCTTTCTTT. It yields the protein CASRLAFDGENTEAFF.

The chain carries TRBV6-2 or TRBV6-3 and TRBJ1-1, with unresolved D. Germline values: CDR1 MNHEY, CDR2 SVGEGT. This CDR3 has 13 residues. Trimming removed 2 bases at V and 4 bases at J, with 8 bases between. CDR3 protein: CASSYGVFTEAFF. CDR3 sequence (DNA): TGTGCCAGCAGTTACGGGGTTTTCACTGAAGCTTTCTTT.

This clonotype has just one count. J is TRBJ2-3 and V is TRBV12-3 or TRBV12-4, with unresolved D. The CDR3 covers 15 residues. V lost 7 bases to trimming and J lost 1 base, with 15 bases between them. CDR3 bases: TGTGCCAGCACCCTGAGGACCGGGCGCACAGATACGCAGTATTTT. Its translation is CASTLRTGRTDTQYF.

This rearrangement joins TRBV7-8 to TRBJ2-3; 12 bases match TRBD2. CDR3 size: 18 residues. The ends lost 5 bases at V and 0 bases at J; junction bases unmatched: 9. Germline V gives CDR1 SGHVS, CDR2 FQNEAQ. The CDR3 DNA sequence: TGTGCCAGCAGCCTCCGACTAGCGGGGGTTACTAGCACAGATACGCAGTATTTT. It encodes CASSLRLAGVTSTDTQYF.

V gene TRBV4-1 combines with J gene TRBJ1-6, with D maybe TRBD1 (5 bases). V lost 4 bases and J 0 bases, leaving 16 bases between the germline ends. This CDR3 spans 18 amino acids. The germline gives CDR1 MGHRA, CDR2 YSYEKL. CDR3: CASSPALAGSSYNSPLHF. CDR3 sequence (DNA): TGCGCCAGCAGCCCTGCTTTGGCAGGGAGCTCCTATAATTCACCCCTCCACTTT.

This clonotype has ten or more counts. J is TRBJ2-1 and V is TRBV15; 10 nucleotides agree with TRBD2. CDR1 LNHNV and CDR2 YYDKDF come from the germline V gene (reference sequence). Trimming at V came to 2 bases and at J to 0 bases, leaving 4 bases not matched to a gene. The CDR3 runs to 17 residues. CDR3 sequence (DNA): TGTGCCACCAGCAGATTTAGCGGGGGGTACTCCTACAATGAGCAGTTCTTC. Its translation is CATSRFSGGYSYNEQFF.

This clonotype has more than one count but fewer than ten. The V and J genes are TRBV19 and TRBJ1-1, with a possible D match to TRBD1 (5 bases). Germline loops: CDR1 LNHDA, CDR2 SQIVND (reference sequence). This CDR3 comprises 15 residues. V lost 3 bases, J lost 1 base, and 12 bases lay in between. In DNA, the CDR3 is TGTGCCAGTAGTATGGCCCCCACAGGGAACACTGAAGCTTTCTTT. Encoded protein: CASSMAPTGNTEAFF.

There are many counts of this clonotype. J is TRBJ2-2 and V is TRBV6-1, with D uncertain. This CDR3 is 13 amino acids long. Germline assignment: CDR1 MNHNS and CDR2 SASEGT. Trimming cost V 8 bases and J 3 bases, with 10 bases left between them. The CDR3 loop is CASQSPDTGELFF. The CDR3 DNA reads as TGTGCCAGCCAGAGCCCAGACACCGGGGAGCTGTTTTTT.

In this sample, this clonotype turned up many times. This sequence joins TRBV7-2 and TRBJ1-4; D is unclear. The germline V and J ends were trimmed by 1 base and 5 bases, with 11 bases remaining between them. The CDR3 spans 15 residues. The V gene's germline CDR1 is SGHTA and CDR2 FQGNSA. The CDR3: CASSLGPRWNEKLFF. The DNA for the CDR3 is TGTGCCAGCAGCTTAGGACCCCGCTGGAATGAAAAACTGTTTTTT. The variable domain in full, completed from reference TRBV7-2 and TRBJ1-4, reads GAGVSQSPSNKVTEKGKDVELRCDPISGHTALYWYRQSLGQGLEFLIYFQGNSAPDKSGLPSDRFSAERTGGSVSTLTIQRTQQEDSAVYLCASSLGPRWNEKLFFGSGTQLSVL.

At least ten counts were recorded for this clonotype. The chain combines TRBV6-5 with TRBJ2-2; TRBD1 might be the D (5 bases). CDR1 MNHEY and CDR2 SVGAGI come from the germline V gene. V dropped 0 bases and J dropped 0 bases, with 8 bases sitting between them. The CDR3 is made up of 16 amino acids. The CDR3 DNA follows: TGTGCCAGCAGTTACTCGACAGATTCGAACACCGGGGAGCTGTTTTTT. Translated, it gives CASSYSTDSNTGELFF.

Only a few counts were recorded for this clonotype. The chain combines TRBV12-3 or TRBV12-4 with TRBJ1-1; no reliable D call. V was trimmed by 3 bases and J by 4 bases, leaving 9 bases between them. The CDR3 spans 13 residues. DNA of the CDR3: TGTGCCAGCAGTTTTGGGCAGACCACTGAAGCTTTCTTT. Translated: CASSFGQTTEAFF.

The chain combines TRBV25-1 with TRBJ1-1, with TRBD1 identical over 8 bases. The CDR3 has 14 amino acids. Unmatched junction bases numbered 6, after V lost 3 bases and J lost 6 bases. Germline values: CDR1 MGHDK, CDR2 SYGVNS. CDR3 sequence reads: CASSDPGQASEAFF. As DNA, the CDR3 is TGTGCCAGCAGTGATCCGGGACAGGCTTCTGAAGCTTTCTTT. Complete variable domain (other parts from reference TRBV25-1 and TRBJ1-1): EADIYQTPRYLVIGTGKKITLECSQTMGHDKMYWYQQDPGMELHLIHYSYGVNSTEKGDLSSESTVSRIRTEHFPLTLESARPSHTSQYLCASSDPGQASEAFFGQGTRLTVV.

This rearrangement joins TRBV7-6 to TRBJ2-1; TRBD1 agrees at 8 bases. The CDR3 is made up of 15 amino acids. After removal of 1 base from V and 5 bases from J, the junction contained 4 bases not matched to a gene. Germline-derived CDR1 and CDR2 are SGHVS and FNYEAQ. The DNA of the CDR3 is TGTGCCAGCAGCTTAGAACAGGGGGGTCACAATGAGCAGTTCTTC. It yields the protein CASSLEQGGHNEQFF.

The chain joins TRBV5-3 to TRBJ1-6; TRBD1 matches at 7 bases. TRBV5-3 is noted as an ORF with a role that remains uncertain. J was trimmed by 0 bases and V by 8 bases; bases with no gene match: 8. CDR3 size: 16 residues. CDR3 in amino acids: CASSPDRISYNSPLHF. CDR3 coding DNA: TGTGCCAGCAGCCCGGACAGGATCTCCTATAATTCACCCCTCCACTTT.